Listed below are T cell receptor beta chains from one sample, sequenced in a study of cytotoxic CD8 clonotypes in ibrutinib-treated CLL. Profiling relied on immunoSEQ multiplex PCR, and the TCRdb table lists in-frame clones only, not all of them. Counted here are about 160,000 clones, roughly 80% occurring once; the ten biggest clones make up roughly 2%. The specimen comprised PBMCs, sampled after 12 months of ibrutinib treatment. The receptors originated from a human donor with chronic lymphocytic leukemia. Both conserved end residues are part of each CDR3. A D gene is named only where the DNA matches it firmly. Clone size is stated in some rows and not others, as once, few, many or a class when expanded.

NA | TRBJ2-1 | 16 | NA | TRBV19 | TGTGCCAGTAGTATAGGCCGAGGGGGCTCCTACAATGAGCAGTTCTTC | CASSIGRGGSYNEQFF
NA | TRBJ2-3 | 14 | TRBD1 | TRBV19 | TGTGCCAGTAGAGGACAGGGGGGCACAGATACGCAGTATTTT | CASRGQGGTDTQYF
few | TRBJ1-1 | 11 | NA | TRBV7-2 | TGTGCCAGCAGCCGAGTCTATGAAGCTTTCTTT | CASSRVYEAFF
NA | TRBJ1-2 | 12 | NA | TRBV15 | TGTGCCACCAGCAGAGACCAGGGAGTCTACACCTTC | CATSRDQGVYTF
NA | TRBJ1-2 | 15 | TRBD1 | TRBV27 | TGTGCCAGCAGTTTGTACCCGGGACAGGGAGTCGGCTACACCTTC | CASSLYPGQGVGYTF
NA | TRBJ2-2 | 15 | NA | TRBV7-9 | TGTGCCAGCAGCCTAGATTGGGGGCTGGCCGGGGAGCTGTTTTTT | CASSLDWGLAGELFF
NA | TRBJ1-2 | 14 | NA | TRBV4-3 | TGCGCCAGCAGCCAAGATCGGGGGGCTTATGGCTACACCTTC | CASSQDRGAYGYTF
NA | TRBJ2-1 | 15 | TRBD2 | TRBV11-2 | TGTGCCAGCAGCTTAATGCCGGGACTAGCAAACGAGCAGTTCTTC | CASSLMPGLANEQFF
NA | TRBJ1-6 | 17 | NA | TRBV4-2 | TGTGCCAGCAGCCAAGGGGATGGGGACTTCGGTAATTCACCCCTCCACTTT | CASSQGDGDFGNSPLHF
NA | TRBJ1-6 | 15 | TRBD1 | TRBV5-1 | TGCGCCAGCGGAACAGGGGGTCGTGAGGATTCACCCCTCCACTTT | CASGTGGREDSPLHF
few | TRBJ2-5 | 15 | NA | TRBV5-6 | TGTGCCAGCAGCCGACACGCCCGGGTCCAAGAGACCCAGTACTTC | CASSRHARVQETQYF
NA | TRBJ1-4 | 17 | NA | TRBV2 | TGTGCCAGCAACCCCCATGAGCTCACCGGGACGCTTGAAAAACTGTTTTTT | CASNPHELTGTLEKLFF
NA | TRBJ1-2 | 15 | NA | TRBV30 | TGTGCCTGGAGTGTAAGGGGGGGTCTAGACTATGGCTACACCTTC | CAWSVRGGLDYGYTF
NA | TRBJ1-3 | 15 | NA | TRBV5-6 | TGTGCCAGCAGCTTGGATTTAGGGTCAGGAAACACCATATATTTT | CASSLDLGSGNTIYF
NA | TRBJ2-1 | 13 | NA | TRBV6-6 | TGTGCCAGCAAGGTAAGGGGGGACAATGAGCAGTTCTTC | CASKVRGDNEQFF
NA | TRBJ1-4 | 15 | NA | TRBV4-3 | TGCGCCAGCAGCCAAGACGTGGGACTTGCTGAAAAACTGTTTTTT | CASSQDVGLAEKLFF
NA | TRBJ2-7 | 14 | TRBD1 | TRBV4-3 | TGCGCCAGCAGCCAAGAAGGACAGGTGTACGAGCAGTACTTC | CASSQEGQVYEQYF
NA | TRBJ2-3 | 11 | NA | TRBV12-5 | TGTGCTAGTGGTTTGGTGGATACGCAGTATTTT | CASGLVDTQYF
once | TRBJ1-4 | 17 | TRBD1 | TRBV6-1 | TGTGCCAGCAGTGAATACCAAAGAGACAGGGTTAACGAAAAACTGTTTTTT | CASSEYQRDRVNEKLFF
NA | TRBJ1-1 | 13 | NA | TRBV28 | TGTGCCAGCATGCGGGGGCGGTCAACTGAAGCTTTCTTT | CASMRGRSTEAFF
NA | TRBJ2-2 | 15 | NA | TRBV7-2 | TGTGCCAGCAGCTTGCGGCGGGCGGGGACCGGGGAGCTGTTTTTT | CASSLRRAGTGELFF
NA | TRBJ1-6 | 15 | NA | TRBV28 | TGTGCCAGCAGTTGGGGGTCGGGAGGCACAGGCCCCCTCCACTTT | CASSWGSGGTGPLHF
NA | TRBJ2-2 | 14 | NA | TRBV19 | TGTGCCAGTAGTATAGGAGGGGGAAGCGGGGAGCTGTTTTTT | CASSIGGGSGELFF
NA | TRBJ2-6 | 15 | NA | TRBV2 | TGTGCCAGCGGAGTGCAGGGGTCTGGGGCCAACGTCCTGACTTTC | CASGVQGSGANVLTF
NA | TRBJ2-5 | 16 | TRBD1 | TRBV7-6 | TGTGCCAGCAGCTTCCAGCAGGGGACAGCCAAAGAGACCCAGTACTTC | CASSFQQGTAKETQYF
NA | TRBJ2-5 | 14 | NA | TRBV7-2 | TGTGCCAGCAGCTGGGGAGGGACAGCGAAGTCCCAGTACTTC | CASSWGGTAKSQYF
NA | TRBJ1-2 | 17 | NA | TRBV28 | TGTGCCAGCAGTTTAAGGGCGGCAGGGATAGTAAACTATGGCTACACCTTC | CASSLRAAGIVNYGYTF
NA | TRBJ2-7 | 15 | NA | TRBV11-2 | TGTGCCAGCAGCTTAGATCGACAGTCCGGCTACGAGCAGTACTTC | CASSLDRQSGYEQYF
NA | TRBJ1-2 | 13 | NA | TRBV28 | TGTGCCAGCACATCCGGGTCCTACTATGGCTACACCTTC | CASTSGSYYGYTF
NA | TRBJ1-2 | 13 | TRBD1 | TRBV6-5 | TGTGCCAGCAGTCGACAGGGGCGCTATGGCTACACCTTC | CASSRQGRYGYTF
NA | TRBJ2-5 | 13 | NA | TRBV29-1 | TGCAGCGTTGACTTGGGCGGGACAGAGACCCAGTACTTC | CSVDLGGTETQYF
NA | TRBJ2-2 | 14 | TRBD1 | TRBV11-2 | TGTGCCAGCAGATGGGACAGGGCCACCGGGGAGCTGTTTTTT | CASRWDRATGELFF
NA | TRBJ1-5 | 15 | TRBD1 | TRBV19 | TGTGCCAGTAGAATACAGGGGCCAGGCAATCAGCCCCAGCATTTT | CASRIQGPGNQPQHF
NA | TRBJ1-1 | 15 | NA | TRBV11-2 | TGTGCCAGCAGCTTAGGGGGAGCGTTGAACACTGAAGCTTTCTTT | CASSLGGALNTEAFF
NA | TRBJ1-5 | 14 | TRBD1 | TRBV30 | TGTGCCTGGAGGGGGACAGGGGGATTTGAGCCCCAGCATTTT | CAWRGTGGFEPQHF
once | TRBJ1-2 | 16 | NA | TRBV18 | TGTGCCAGCTCACCAGATCCCGGGGGCTATGACTATGGCTACACCTTC | CASSPDPGGYDYGYTF
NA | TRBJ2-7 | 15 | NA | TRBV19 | TGTGCCAGTAGGTCGGTAGCGGAGTTCGTGGACGAGCAGTACTTC | CASRSVAEFVDEQYF
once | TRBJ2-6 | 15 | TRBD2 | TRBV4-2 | TGTGCCAGCAGCGGGAGGGCTGGAGGGGCCAACGTCCTGACTTTC | CASSGRAGGANVLTF
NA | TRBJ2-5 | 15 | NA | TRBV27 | TGTGCCAGCAGCCCTGCTGACAGTCGAATTGGGACCCAGTACTTC | CASSPADSRIGTQYF
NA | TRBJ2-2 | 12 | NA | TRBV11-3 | TGTGCCAGCAGCTTTACCTTCGGGGAGCTGTTTTTT | CASSFTFGELFF
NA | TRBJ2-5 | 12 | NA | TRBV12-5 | TGTGCTAGTGGTTTGGTAGGTGGGACCCAGTACTTC | CASGLVGGTQYF
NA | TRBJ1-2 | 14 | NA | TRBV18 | TGTGCCAGCTCACTATCCGGGTTCAACTATGGCTACACCTTC | CASSLSGFNYGYTF
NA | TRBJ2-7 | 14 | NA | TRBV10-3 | TGTGCCAGCAGTCCCGGTGGGGTTATAGACGAGCAGTACTTC | CASSPGGVIDEQYF
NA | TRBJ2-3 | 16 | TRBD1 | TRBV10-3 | TGTGCCATCAGTGCTCGACAGGGGGACCTAACAGATACGCAGTATTTT | CAISARQGDLTDTQYF
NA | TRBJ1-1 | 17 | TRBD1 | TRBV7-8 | TGTGCCAGCGTCTACAGGGGGCGGTCGGGGATGAACACTGAAGCTTTCTTT | CASVYRGRSGMNTEAFF
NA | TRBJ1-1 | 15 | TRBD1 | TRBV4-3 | TGCGCCAGCAGCCAATCGACAGGGGCTGTGACTGAAGCTTTCTTT | CASSQSTGAVTEAFF
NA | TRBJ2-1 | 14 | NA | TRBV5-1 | TGCGCCAGCAGCTTGGAACAGTTATACAATGAGCAGTTCTTC | CASSLEQLYNEQFF
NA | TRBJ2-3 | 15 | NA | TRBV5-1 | TGCGCCAGCAGCGGGGGCTCTACTAGCACAGATACGCAGTATTTT | CASSGGSTSTDTQYF